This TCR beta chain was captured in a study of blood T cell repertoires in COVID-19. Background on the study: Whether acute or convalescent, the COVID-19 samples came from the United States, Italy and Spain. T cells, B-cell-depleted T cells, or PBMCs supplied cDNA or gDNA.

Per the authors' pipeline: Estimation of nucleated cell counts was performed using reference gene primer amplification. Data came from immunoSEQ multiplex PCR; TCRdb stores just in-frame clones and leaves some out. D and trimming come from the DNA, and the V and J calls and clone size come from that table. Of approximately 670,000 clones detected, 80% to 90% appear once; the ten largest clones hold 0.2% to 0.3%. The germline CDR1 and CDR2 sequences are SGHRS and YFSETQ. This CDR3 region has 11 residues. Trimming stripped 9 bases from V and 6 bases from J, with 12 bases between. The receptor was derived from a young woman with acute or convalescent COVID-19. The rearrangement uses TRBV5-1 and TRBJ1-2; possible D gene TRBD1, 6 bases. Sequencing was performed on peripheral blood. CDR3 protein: CANLQGHGYTF. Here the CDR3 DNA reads TGCGCCAACCTACAGGGCCATGGCTACACCTTC.